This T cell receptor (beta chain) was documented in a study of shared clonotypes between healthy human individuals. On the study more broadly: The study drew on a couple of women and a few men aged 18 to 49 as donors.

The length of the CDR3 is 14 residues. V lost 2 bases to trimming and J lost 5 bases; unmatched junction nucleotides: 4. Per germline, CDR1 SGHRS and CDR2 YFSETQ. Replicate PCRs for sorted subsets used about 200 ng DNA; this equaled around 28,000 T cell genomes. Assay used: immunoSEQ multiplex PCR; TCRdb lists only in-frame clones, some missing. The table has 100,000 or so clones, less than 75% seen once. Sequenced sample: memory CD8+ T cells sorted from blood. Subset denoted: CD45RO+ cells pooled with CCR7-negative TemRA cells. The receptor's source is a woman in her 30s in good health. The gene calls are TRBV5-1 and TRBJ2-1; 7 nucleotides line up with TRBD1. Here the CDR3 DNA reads TGCGCCAGCAGCTTCGGGACAGCCCACAATGAGCAGTTCTTC. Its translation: CASSFGTAHNEQFF. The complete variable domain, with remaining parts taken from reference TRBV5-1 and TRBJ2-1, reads KAGVTQTPRYLIKTRGQQVTLSCSPISGHRSVSWYQQTPGQGLQFLFEYFSETQRNKGNFPGRFSGRQFSNSRSEMNVSTLELGDSALYLCASSFGTAHNEQFFGPGTRLTVL.